These 5 T cell receptor beta chains came from one sample sequenced in a study of CD8 T cells in ankylosing spondylitis. In TCRdb, the 5' RACE reads were re-called with MiXCR into one record per CDR3 protein. The profile covers hundreds of thousands of distinct CDR3 sequences, with roughly 20% appearing a single time and 7.8% taken by the ten largest. Input material: blood, either unsorted or a sorted T cell fraction (not recorded which). The receptors derive from a male donor with ankylosing spondylitis or in good health (not recorded which).

V usage is TRBV15 and J usage is TRBJ2-2, with a weak D call TRBD1 (5 bases). Between the trimmed V and J ends, which lost 6 bases and 4 bases, there was a span of 9 bases. The CDR3 extends over 13 amino acids. Germline CDR1 reads LNHNV; CDR2 reads YYDKDF (reference sequence). As DNA, the CDR3 is TGTGCCACCAGATCCAGGGTCACCGGGGAGCTGTTTTTT. This encodes CATRSRVTGELFF.

The V gene is TRBV5-1, the J gene TRBJ2-5; 9 nucleotides agree with TRBD2. The V gene's germline CDR1 is SGHRS and CDR2 YFSETQ. The CDR3 sequence is 15 residues long. The V segment lost 1 base and the J segment 3 bases; nucleotides outside the gene matches: 4. The CDR3 sequence is CASSLSSGREETQYF. CDR3 coding DNA: TGCGCCAGCAGCTTGAGTAGCGGGAGAGAAGAGACCCAGTACTTC.

This chain connects TRBV27 to TRBJ2-7, with D possibly TRBD1 on 6 matching bases. CDR1 MNHEY and CDR2 SMNVEV come from the germline V gene (reference sequence). The germline V and J ends were trimmed by 5 bases and 3 bases, with 17 bases remaining between them. This CDR3 has 15 residues. The CDR3 spells CASSPVQGLLYEQYV. DNA for the CDR3: TGTGCCAGCAGTCCGGTACAGGGCCTCCTCTACGAGCAGTACGTC.

This clonotype was observed a few times. The chain is built from TRBV20-1 and TRBJ1-1; 8 bases are a match to TRBD1. The germline V gene encodes CDR1 DFQATT and CDR2 SNEGSKA (reference sequence). CDR3 length: 14 residues. The V segment lost 5 bases and the J segment 1 base; nucleotides outside the gene matches: 6. The CDR3 sequence: CSAASGTGNTEAFF. CDR3 in DNA: TGCAGTGCTGCCTCCGGGACAGGGAACACTGAAGCTTTCTTT.

A note on this clonotype: Being one base from a much bigger clone, this may be a read error. The chain combines TRBV29-1 with TRBJ1-2; 7 bases line up with TRBD1. This CDR3 comprises 12 residues. V lost 3 bases and J lost 4; bases outside the gene matches: 2. Germline V lookup: CDR1 SQVTM, CDR2 ANQGSEA. The CDR3 nucleotides are TGCAGCGTTGATGGGACAGCCTATGGCTACACCTTC. Encoded protein: CSVDGTAYGYTF.